Listed below are T cell receptor beta chains from one sample, sequenced in a study of blood T cell repertoires in COVID-19. The method was immunoSEQ multiplex PCR; TCRdb's version includes in-frame clones alone and lacks a portion of them. The sample shows about 75,000 clones, around two thirds of them seen only once. Input material: peripheral blood. These receptors were taken from a human donor with acute or convalescent COVID-19. The donor label of this sample is uncertain. The CDR3 runs from the conserved cysteine through the conserved F or W. A D gene is named only where the DNA matches it firmly. Only some rows state a clone size, as once, few, many or a class for expanded clones.

d_gene,abundance,j_gene,v_gene,CDR3aa,CDR3nt
TRBD1,-,TRBJ2-5,TRBV11-2,CASSSTGARGTQYF,TGTGCCAGCAGCTCTACAGGGGCGAGAGGGACCCAGTACTTC
-,-,TRBJ2-7,TRBV4-2,CASSQVGGKWEGYEQYF,TGTGCCAGCAGCCAAGTCGGGGGAAAGTGGGAAGGATACGAGCAGTACTTC
TRBD2,-,TRBJ2-2,TRBV11-3,CASSRGVGELFF,TGTGCCAGCAGCCGGGGGGTCGGGGAGCTGTTTTTT
-,-,TRBJ1-6,TRBV11-2,CASSLVGRGRNSPLHF,TGTGCCAGCAGCTTAGTTGGCAGGGGTAGGAATTCACCCCTCCACTTT
-,few,TRBJ1-2,TRBV7-3,CASSPGGGGSYGYTF,TGTGCCAGCAGCCCTGGCGGGGGCGGGTCGTACGGCTACACCTTC
TRBD2,-,TRBJ2-5,TRBV18,CASSRGLAQETQYF,TGTGCCAGCTCAAGAGGACTAGCACAAGAGACCCAGTACTTC
TRBD2,-,TRBJ2-1,TRBV19,CASSASGGSSYNEQFF,TGTGCCAGTAGTGCTAGCGGAGGGAGCTCCTACAATGAGCAGTTCTTC
TRBD2,-,TRBJ2-2,TRBV10-1,CASSGRGGTGELFF,TGCGCCAGCAGTGGCCGGGGGGGCACCGGGGAGCTGTTTTTT
TRBD1,-,TRBJ2-5,TRBV5-8,CASSAGQANYGETQYF,TGTGCCAGCAGCGCAGGACAGGCGAACTATGGGGAGACCCAGTACTTC
TRBD1,-,TRBJ1-5,TRBV10-3,CAISDRAQPQHF,TGTGCCATCAGCGACAGGGCTCAGCCCCAGCATTTT
-,-,TRBJ2-7,TRBV29-1,CSVAAGGRFYEQYF,TGCAGCGTTGCTGCCGGGGGAAGATTCTACGAGCAGTACTTC
TRBD1,-,TRBJ2-1,TRBV5-4,CASSRDSYNEQFF,TGTGCCAGCAGCCGGGACAGCTACAATGAGCAGTTCTTC
TRBD1,few,TRBJ1-5,TRBV28,CASSPDRYNQPQHF,TGTGCCAGCAGCCCGGACAGGTATAATCAGCCCCAGCATTTT
-,-,TRBJ1-5,TRBV28,CASKTRIVPQHF,TGTGCCAGTAAGACACGCATCGTGCCCCAGCATTTT
-,once,TRBJ1-1,TRBV3-1/TRBV3-2,CASSPRSAGNTEAFF,TGTGCCAGCAGCCCCCGTAGCGCGGGGAACACTGAAGCTTTCTTT
-,-,TRBJ2-3,TRBV12-3/TRBV12-4,CASSHRAADTQYF,TGTGCCAGCAGTCACAGGGCTGCAGATACGCAGTATTTT
-,-,TRBJ2-2,TRBV5-6,CASSLVGQPNTGELFF,TGTGCCAGCAGCTTGGTGGGCCAGCCGAACACCGGGGAGCTGTTTTTT
TRBD2,-,TRBJ2-2,TRBV5-4,CASSRTSGGTGELFF,TGTGCCAGCAGTCGGACTAGCGGGGGCACCGGGGAGCTGTTTTTT
-,-,TRBJ2-1,TRBV24-1,CATSEQKYNEQFF,TGTGCCACCAGTGAACAGAAATACAATGAGCAGTTCTTC
-,-,TRBJ1-6,TRBV28,CASSDSWNSPLHF,TGTGCCAGCAGTGACAGTTGGAATTCACCCCTCCACTTT
-,few,TRBJ1-6,TRBV5-1,CASSLGGNNSPLHF,TGCGCCAGCAGCTTGGGGGGCAATAATTCACCCCTCCACTTT
-,-,TRBJ2-7,TRBV7-9,CASRSTSYEQYF,TGTGCCAGCAGGTCCACTTCCTACGAGCAGTACTTC
-,-,TRBJ1-3,TRBV7-2,CASSSAGAGNTIYF,TGTGCCAGCAGCTCTGCAGGGGCAGGAAACACCATATATTTT
-,-,TRBJ1-4,TRBV25-1,CASKDGGTNEKLFF,TGTGCCAGCAAGGATGGGGGGACTAATGAAAAACTGTTTTTT
-,-,TRBJ1-2,TRBV7-8,CASSLEAGGEIYGYTF,TGTGCCAGCAGCTTAGAGGCTGGGGGCGAAATCTATGGCTACACCTTC
TRBD1,-,TRBJ2-4,TRBV24-1,CATSGQGANIQYF,TGTGCCACCAGTGGACAGGGGGCGAACATTCAGTACTTC
TRBD1,-,TRBJ2-5,TRBV19,CASRPRRQGSETQYF,TGTGCCAGTAGACCACGACGACAGGGGTCAGAGACCCAGTACTTC
TRBD2,-,TRBJ2-7,TRBV7-2,CASSTPGGGGRSYEQYF,TGTGCCAGCAGCACCCCCGGGGGGGGAGGGCGTTCCTACGAGCAGTACTTC
-,-,TRBJ1-2,TRBV28,CASSGGTHYGYTF,TGTGCCAGCAGCGGCGGGACTCATTATGGCTACACCTTC
TRBD1,-,TRBJ2-2,TRBV10-3,CATGQGRGELFF,TGTGCCACCGGACAGGGGCGCGGGGAGCTGTTTTTT
TRBD1,-,TRBJ1-5,TRBV2,CASMGQLDQPQHF,TGTGCCAGCATGGGACAGCTAGATCAGCCCCAGCATTTT
-,-,TRBJ1-1,TRBV7-9,CASSLKDTAFF,TGTGCCAGCAGCTTAAAGGACACCGCTTTCTTT
-,-,TRBJ2-3,TRBV2,CASSSGDPTDTQYF,TGTGCCAGCAGTTCGGGGGATCCCACAGATACGCAGTATTTT
-,-,TRBJ1-5,TRBV6-4,CASTATGTSNQPQHF,TGTGCCAGCACCGCTACGGGGACAAGCAATCAGCCCCAGCATTTT
TRBD1,-,TRBJ1-2,TRBV3-1/TRBV3-2,CASSRAGRGRNYGYTF,TGTGCCAGCAGCCGAGCCGGGAGGGGGCGGAACTATGGCTACACCTTC
-,-,TRBJ2-5,TRBV5-6,CASSLYGETQYF,TGTGCCAGCAGCTTGTACGGAGAGACCCAGTACTTC
-,few,TRBJ2-2,TRBV12-5,CASGSRLTGELFF,TGTGCTAGTGGTTCACGGTTGACCGGGGAGCTGTTTTTT
TRBD1,-,TRBJ2-2,TRBV5-8,CASSHGTENTGELFF,TGTGCCAGCAGCCACGGGACAGAGAACACCGGGGAGCTGTTTTTT
-,-,TRBJ1-6,TRBV2,CASSGQWNSPLHF,TGTGCCAGCAGTGGGCAGTGGAATTCACCCCTCCACTTT